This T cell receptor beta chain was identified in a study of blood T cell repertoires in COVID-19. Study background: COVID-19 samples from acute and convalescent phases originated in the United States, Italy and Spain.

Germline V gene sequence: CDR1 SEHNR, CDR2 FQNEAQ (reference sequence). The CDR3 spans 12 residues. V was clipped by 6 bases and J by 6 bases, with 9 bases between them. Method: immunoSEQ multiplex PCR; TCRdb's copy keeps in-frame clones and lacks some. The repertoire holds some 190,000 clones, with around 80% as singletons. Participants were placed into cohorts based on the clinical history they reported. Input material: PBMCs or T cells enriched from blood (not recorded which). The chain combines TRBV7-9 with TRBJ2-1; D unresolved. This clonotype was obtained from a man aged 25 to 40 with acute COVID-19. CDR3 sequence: CASSYRVNEQFF. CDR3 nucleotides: TGTGCCAGCAGTTACCGGGTCAATGAGCAGTTCTTC. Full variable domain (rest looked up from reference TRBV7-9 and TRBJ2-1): DTGVSQNPRHKITKRGQNVTFRCDPISEHNRLYWYRQTLGQGPEFLTYFQNEAQLEKSRLLSDRFSAERPKGSFSTLEIQRTEQGDSAMYLCASSYRVNEQFFGPGTRLTVL.